What follows is one T cell receptor (beta chain) and its context. Its matching antigen is unknown. Time point defined: inflamed ileum from the surgical specimen. Repertoires were generated with immunoSEQ multiplex PCR, while TCRdb's copy carries only in-frame clones and drops some. Here the sample spans fewer than 6,000 clones, roughly 80% being singletons. The germline V gene encodes CDR1 SGHAT and CDR2 FQNNGV. V gave up 1 base and J gave up 2 bases; unmatched junction bases: 5. The CDR3 is 16 amino acids. The sample comes from a study of T cell repertoires in ileal Crohn's disease. Turning to the study itself: About half received postoperative treatment, some ten with thiopurines and roughly 20 anti-TNF. Whole-study findings and limits: Active smokers at surgery had more clonal expansions than non-smokers. Every patient over 26.8% clonality showed endoscopic recurrence.

This TCR derives from an adult with Crohn's disease. The genes are TRBV11-2 and TRBJ2-5; 9 positions match TRBD2. The specimen sequenced was ileal tissue. The DNA of the CDR3 is TGTGCCAGCAGCTTAGGCCAGAGCGGGGGGCAAGAGACCCAGTACTTC. Amino acid sequence: CASSLGQSGGQETQYF.